Following are 4 T cell receptor beta chains from one sample sequenced in a study of OX40 agonist ivuxolimab in advanced cancers. Some clones are missing from TCRdb's copy, which holds only in-frame ones; the method was immunoSEQ multiplex PCR. The sample holds tens of thousands of clones, 85% seen once. The sample here was CD4+ or CD8+ T cells sorted from blood, taken in a trial of the OX40 agonist ivuxolimab. All receptors come from an adult with an advanced solid tumor such as melanoma, head and neck, liver or kidney cancer.

V is TRBV6-1 and J is TRBJ2-5; a weak D match, TRBD2 (6 bases). The CDR3 consists of 14 residues. Germline CDR1 MNHNS, CDR2 SASEGT. Trimming left V 2 bases short and J 4 bases short, with 11 bases between. The CDR3 DNA reads as TGTGCCAGCAGTGAACCCCAGGAGGGAGAGACCCAGTACTTC. Translating gives CASSEPQEGETQYF.

V is TRBV9 and J is TRBJ2-1; 13 bases align to TRBD2. Germline CDR1 is SGDLS and CDR2 is YYNGEE. Germline trimming cut 3 bases from V and 7 bases from J; bases unmatched to any gene: 4. This CDR3 is built from 15 residues. The CDR3 DNA follows: TGTGCCAGCAGCGCCGGGACTAGCGGGATAAATGAGCAGTTCTTC. Translating gives CASSAGTSGINEQFF.

The J gene is TRBJ2-1, the V gene TRBV14, with no clear D. The germline gives CDR1 SGHDN, CDR2 FVKESK. The V end was cut by 5 bases, the J end by 1 base, with 12 bases between. CDR3 length equals 15 residues. The CDR3 DNA is TGTGCCAGCAGCGCCCTGGGTGGGTCCTACAATGAGCAGTTCTTC. This encodes CASSALGGSYNEQFF.

The chain links TRBV4-1 to TRBJ2-2, with D uncertain. V was shortened by 4 bases and J by 4 bases, with 10 bases between the two germline ends. The CDR3 length is 14 residues. Germline CDR1 and CDR2: MGHRA and YSYEKL. CDR3 bases: TGCGCCAGCAGCCGGACGTCAGGCACCGGGGAGCTGTTTTTT. Translating gives CASSRTSGTGELFF.